This TCR beta chain comes out of a study of technical replicates of blood from a handful of donors. TCRdb's copy holds only in-frame clones and misses some; the assay was immunoSEQ multiplex PCR. The table has about 81,000 clones, about 96% seen once. Material for sequencing was T cells isolated from PBMCs. This sequence was found in a human donor in good health.

The CDR3 protein is CASSIRGGKDDNEQFF. In nucleotides, the CDR3 is TGCGCCAGCAGCATACGAGGAGGAAAAGATGACAATGAGCAGTTCTTC. The genes are TRBV4-1 and TRBJ2-1; D is perhaps TRBD2 (5 bases). Per germline, CDR1 MGHRA and CDR2 YSYEKL. V was shortened by 5 bases and J by 5 bases, with 19 bases between the two germline ends. This CDR3 is built from 16 residues.